A single T cell receptor (beta chain) is shown here with its context. The data were taken from a study of blood T cell repertoires in COVID-19. The CDR3 has 15 residues. The germline V and J ends were trimmed by 4 bases and 5 bases, with 12 bases remaining between them. CDR1 and CDR2 from the germline V gene are LNHDA and SQIVND (reference sequence). TCRdb's copy holds only in-frame clones and misses some; the assay was immunoSEQ multiplex PCR. Among around 46,000 clones listed, over 75% were seen once. Sequencing input: peripheral blood. The chain uses TRBV19 and TRBJ1-6; D not resolved. The sequence was collected from a human donor in a cohort sampled during active COVID-19. The donor label of this sample is uncertain. The CDR3 loop is CASSKSRQNNSPLHF. DNA of the CDR3: TGTGCCAGTAGTAAATCGAGGCAGAATAATTCACCCCTCCACTTT. The complete variable domain, with remaining parts taken from reference TRBV19 and TRBJ1-6, reads DGGITQSPKYLFRKEGQNVTLSCEQNLNHDAMYWYRQDPGQGLRLIYYSQIVNDFQKGDIAEGYSVSREKKESFPLTVTSAQKNPTAFYLCASSKSRQNNSPLHFGNGTRLTVT.